The 28 T cell receptor beta chains below all came from one sample that was sequenced in a study of long-term antiretroviral therapy in people with HIV (dated by TCRdb to about 2022). Sequencing of the TRB variable region was done with the immunoSEQ hsTCRB v3.0 assay at survey level resolution. TCRdb took over this immuneACCESS table, retaining in-frame rearrangements with V and J assigned. Such tables are incomplete; in checked studies, under half of the missing clones stem from an unresolved V gene, and the remainder is unexplained. A total of 17,000 or so clones appear in this sample, roughly 90% of them only once. The ten largest clones capture 7.5% to 9.5% of the sample. The material sequenced was unsorted PBMCs, taken 0.3 years after starting antiretroviral therapy. The source of these receptors is a man between 60 and 70 years old with HIV.

DNA of the CDR3: TGTGCCAGCAGTTTATACTCAGGGTTTGGAGGGGCGAACACCGGGGAGCTGTTTTTT. It codes for CASSLYSGFGGANTGELFF. The chain uses TRBV27 and TRBJ2-2; D possibly corresponds to TRBD2 (6 bases). V lost 1 base and J lost 0, with 18 bases in between. Germline CDR1 is MNHEY and CDR2 is SMNVEV (reference sequence). This CDR3 region has 19 residues.

This sequence joins TRBV11-3 and TRBJ2-7; D gene uncertain. Per germline, CDR1 SGHNT and CDR2 YENEEA. The CDR3 sequence is 15 residues long. Trimming stripped 2 bases from V and 2 bases from J, with 13 bases between. The CDR3 here is CASSLSGDTAYEQYF. As DNA, the CDR3 is TGTGCCAGCAGCTTAAGTGGTGACACCGCCTACGAGCAGTACTTC.

This clone is labeled large (0.1 to 1%). The chain is built from TRBV4-1 and TRBJ2-3; 8 nucleotides match TRBD2. CDR1 is MGHRA, CDR2 YSYEKL, per germline. This CDR3 has 17 amino acids. J gave up 3 bases and V 1 base, and 9 bases lay outside the gene matches. CDR3 loop: CASSQGPGGLGTDTQYF. The CDR3 DNA sequence: TGCGCCAGCAGCCAAGGGCCTGGGGGACTAGGGACAGATACGCAGTATTTT.

CDR3 sequence reads: CASFPLLGTGSSYEQYF. The CDR3, as DNA: TGTGCCAGCTTCCCCCTACTCGGGACAGGAAGCTCCTACGAGCAGTACTTC. The chain uses TRBV28 and TRBJ2-7; TRBD1 agrees at 8 bases. Germline V gene lookup returns CDR1 MDHEN and CDR2 SYDVKM. The CDR3 covers 17 residues. J lost 0 bases, V lost 8 bases, and 15 bases had no gene match.

The rearrangement links TRBV18 to TRBJ2-1; 9 nucleotides align to TRBD1. The CDR3 has 15 amino acids. V gave up 5 bases and J gave up 3 bases; unmatched junction bases: 5. Looked up from germline, CDR1 is KGHSH and CDR2 is LQKENI. CDR3 coding DNA: TGTGCCAGCTCAATACAGGGGGCTTTCTACAATGAGCAGTTCTTC. This translates into CASSIQGAFYNEQFF. The variable domain in full, with the rest retrieved from reference TRBV18 and TRBJ2-1, is NAGVMQNPRHLVRRRGQEARLRCSPMKGHSHVYWYRQLPEEGLKFMVYLQKENIIDESGMPKERFSAEFPKEGPSILRIQQVVRGDSAAYFCASSIQGAFYNEQFFGPGTRLTVL.

V and J are TRBV11-2 and TRBJ2-1; 8 positions agree with TRBD2. Germline CDR1 and CDR2: SGHAT and FQNNGV. V shed 1 base, J shed 7 bases, and the junction held 3 bases outside the gene matches. This CDR3 comprises 14 residues. The DNA of the CDR3 is TGTGCCAGCAGCTTAGGCGGACTAGCTAATGAGCAGTTCTTC. It translates to CASSLGGLANEQFF.

V gene TRBV7-9 combines with J gene TRBJ1-1; possible D gene TRBD1, 5 bases. Germline V CDR1 and CDR2: SEHNR, FQNEAQ (reference sequence). This CDR3 spans 13 amino acids. The V end lost 5 bases, the J end lost 1 base, and 8 bases lay between the germline ends. The CDR3 sequence: CASSKTANTEAFF. CDR3 nucleotides: TGTGCCAGCAGCAAGACAGCGAACACTGAAGCTTTCTTT.

V usage is TRBV5-3 and J usage is TRBJ1-6, with 7 bases identical to TRBD1. TRBV5-3 is an open reading frame, and its role is uncertain. This CDR3 is built from 15 residues. V was pared by 10 bases and J by 1 base, with 8 bases of the junction left unmatched. This chain's CDR3 is CARTRGGSYNSPLHF. CDR3 sequence (DNA): TGTGCCCGAACCAGGGGGGGATCCTATAATTCACCCCTCCACTTT.

The rearrangement links TRBV5-1 to TRBJ1-2; D not resolved. Germline lookup yields CDR1 SGHRS and CDR2 YFSETQ. Trimming shortened V by 2 bases and J by 8 bases, and 13 bases separated the two germline ends. The CDR3 contains 13 residues. CDR3 coding DNA: TGCGCCAGCAGCTTCGGTAGCGCGGAGGGCTACACCTTC. Translating it yields CASSFGSAEGYTF.

This clone is deemed medium-sized. The chain joins TRBV5-1 to TRBJ2-7; no clear D. V lost 4 bases, J lost 5 bases, and 13 bases lay in between. CDR3 length: 13 residues. Germline V gene lookup returns CDR1 SGHRS and CDR2 YFSETQ. The CDR3 DNA follows: TGCGCCAGCAGCACACCCCTCCCTCACGAGCAGTACTTC. Protein sequence: CASSTPLPHEQYF.

The rearrangement links TRBV18 to TRBJ2-7; 13 bases are a match to TRBD2. The CDR3 is made up of 18 amino acids. V lost 2 bases to trimming and J lost 2 bases; unmatched junction nucleotides: 9. Germline V gives CDR1 KGHSH, CDR2 LQKENI. Here the CDR3 DNA reads TGTGCCAGCTCACCAAGTCTGGGACTAGCGGGACTCGCCTACGAGCAGTACTTC. Translated: CASSPSLGLAGLAYEQYF.

CDR3 protein: CASSFLQGSYEQYF. CDR3 in DNA: TGTGCCAGCAGCTTTCTCCAGGGCTCCTACGAGCAGTACTTC. J is TRBJ2-7 and V is TRBV7-8; D possibly corresponds to TRBD1 (5 bases). This CDR3 region has 14 residues. The germline V gene has CDR1 SGHVS and CDR2 FQNEAQ. Trimming cost V 3 bases and J 0 bases, with 9 bases left between them.

This chain uses TRBV29-1 with TRBJ2-7; 8 bases match TRBD1. Trimming took 7 bases from V and 1 from J; bases not matched to a gene: 3. The germline CDR1 and CDR2 sequences are SQVTM and ANQGSEA. This CDR3 has 12 amino acids. This chain's CDR3 is CSGRTGSYEQYF. The CDR3, as DNA: TGCAGCGGGAGGACAGGGTCCTACGAGCAGTACTTC.

This clone has a handful of counts. The chain uses TRBV7-9 and TRBJ2-7; D perhaps matches TRBD1 (5 bases). This CDR3 spans 16 amino acids. The V gene lost 3 bases and the J gene lost 3 bases, with 18 bases spanning the gap. Germline values: CDR1 SEHNR, CDR2 FQNEAQ (reference sequence). As DNA, the CDR3 is TGTGCCAGCAGCTTTGGGCAGGGATCTGACATCTACGAGCAGTACTTC. It translates to CASSFGQGSDIYEQYF.

V and J are TRBV6-5 and TRBJ1-1, with D unresolved. V lost 0 bases and J 0 bases, leaving 8 bases between the germline ends. The CDR3 runs to 15 residues. The germline CDR1 and CDR2 sequences are MNHEY and SVGAGI. The CDR3 loop reads CASSYSVSMNTEAFF. Written as DNA, the CDR3 is TGTGCCAGCAGTTACTCGGTCAGCATGAACACTGAAGCTTTCTTT.

This chain connects TRBV5-1 to TRBJ2-5, with D uncertain. With 5 bases removed from V and 1 base from J, the gap between germline ends came to 9 bases. This CDR3 region has 13 residues. Germline CDR1 SGHRS, CDR2 YFSETQ. As DNA, the CDR3 is TGCGCCAGCAGTCAGGCGACCCAAGAGACCCAGTACTTC. Translating it yields CASSQATQETQYF.

The genes are TRBV5-1 and TRBJ2-2; D possibly corresponds to TRBD2 (6 bases). This CDR3 comprises 16 residues. Germline V gene lookup returns CDR1 SGHRS and CDR2 YFSETQ. V gave up 3 bases and J gave up 0 bases, with 12 bases separating them. This chain's CDR3 is CASSWEVQANTGELFF. The DNA of the CDR3 is TGCGCCAGCAGCTGGGAGGTACAAGCGAACACCGGGGAGCTGTTTTTT.

The chain couples TRBV6-6 to TRBJ2-5; 12 bases map to TRBD2. Trimming took 7 bases from V and 5 from J; bases not matched to a gene: 11. CDR3 length: 16 amino acids. Per germline, CDR1 MNHNY and CDR2 SVGAGI (reference sequence). The CDR3 DNA reads as TGTGCCAGCAACCGTCCTAGCGGGAGGGCCGATGAGACCCAGTACTTC. It codes for CASNRPSGRADETQYF.

J is TRBJ2-1 and V is TRBV27; D gene unclear. This CDR3 is built from 13 residues. V was shortened by 3 bases and J by 0 bases, with 3 bases between the two germline ends. The germline V gene encodes CDR1 MNHEY and CDR2 SMNVEV (reference sequence). Here the CDR3 DNA reads TGTGCCAGCAGTTTCAGCTCCTACAATGAGCAGTTCTTC. It translates to CASSFSSYNEQFF.

This clone was counted once. The J gene is TRBJ2-1, the V gene TRBV7-7; TRBD2 matches 11 bases. V shed 5 bases, J shed 10 bases, and the junction held 10 bases outside the gene matches. Germline V gene lookup returns CDR1 SSHAT and CDR2 FNYEAQ (reference sequence). The length of the CDR3 is 15 residues. The CDR3 DNA is TGTGCCAGCAGCCGAACTAGCGGGGGCTTGCAGGAGCAGTTCTTC. Translated, it gives CASSRTSGGLQEQFF.

The rearrangement joins TRBV19 to TRBJ2-7; D not certain. CDR1 LNHDA and CDR2 SQIVND come from the germline V gene (reference sequence). CDR3 length: 13 residues. Deletions cut 3 bases from V and 2 bases from J, with 8 bases between. CDR3 bases: TGTGCCAGTAGTATCGGGTTACCCTACGAGCAGTACTTC. This gives the protein CASSIGLPYEQYF.

V usage is TRBV7-3 and J usage is TRBJ1-1, with D maybe TRBD1 (5 bases). This CDR3 contains 14 residues. V was shortened by 2 bases and J by 5 bases, with 12 bases between the two germline ends. CDR1 SGHTA and CDR2 FQGTGA come from the germline V gene. The CDR3 nucleotides read TGTGCCAGCAGCTTATTGAGCAGGGAAACTGAAGCTTTCTTT. This encodes CASSLLSRETEAFF.

J is TRBJ1-3 and V is TRBV5-6; weak D call: TRBD1 (6 bases). The CDR3 sequence is 16 residues long. V shed 4 bases and J shed 2 bases, with 16 bases lying between them. Germline V CDR1 and CDR2: SGHDT, YYEEEE. The CDR3 is CASSQMSGAAGNTIYF. The DNA of the CDR3 is TGTGCCAGCAGCCAGATGTCAGGGGCGGCTGGAAACACCATATATTTT.

This sequence joins TRBV7-8 and TRBJ2-1, with TRBD1 matching over 7 bases. V was clipped by 5 bases and J by 5 bases; unmatched bases: 12. Germline CDR1 reads SGHVS; CDR2 reads FQNEAQ. CDR3 length: 16 amino acids. The CDR3 sequence: CASSLGGRMIHNEQFF. CDR3 DNA sequence: TGTGCCAGCAGCCTAGGGGGCAGGATGATCCACAATGAGCAGTTCTTC. Full variable domain (missing parts from reference TRBV7-8 and TRBJ2-1): GAGVSQSPRYKVAKRGQDVALRCDPISGHVSLFWYQQALGQGPEFLTYFQNEAQLDKSGLPSDRFFAERPEGSVSTLKIQRTQQEDSAVYLCASSLGGRMIHNEQFFGPGTRLTVL.

The chain carries TRBV15 and TRBJ1-1; D unclear. CDR1 is LNHNV, CDR2 YYDKDF, per germline (reference sequence). The CDR3 totals 15 residues. The V and J ends lost 0 bases and 0 bases respectively, with 8 bases between them. The CDR3 nucleotides are TGTGCCACCAGCAGAGATTATCTTATGAACACTGAAGCTTTCTTT. Its protein product is CATSRDYLMNTEAFF.

The DNA of the CDR3 is TGTGCCAGCAGGGTAGCAACCTACGAGCAGTACTTC. It translates to CASRVATYEQYF. The chain couples TRBV6-1 to TRBJ2-7; no clear D. Germline CDR1 reads MNHNS; CDR2 reads SASEGT. The CDR3 consists of 12 residues. V lost 6 bases and J lost 2, with 8 bases in between.

This chain links TRBV7-2 with TRBJ1-6; no clear D gene. Deletions cut 1 base from V and 0 bases from J, with 10 bases between. Germline values: CDR1 SGHTA, CDR2 FQGNSA. The CDR3 is 17 residues long. In nucleotides, the CDR3 is TGTGCCAGCAGCTTAGAACTCCCAGCCTCCTATAATTCACCCCTCCACTTT. Protein: CASSLELPASYNSPLHF.

The chain links TRBV2 to TRBJ2-7; D not resolved. CDR1 and CDR2 from the germline V gene are SNHLY and FYNNEI. The V gene lost 5 bases and the J gene lost 3 bases, with 11 bases spanning the gap. The CDR3 spans 13 residues. The chain's CDR3 is CASSPNTRYEQYF. CDR3 coding DNA: TGTGCCAGCAGTCCGAACACCCGCTACGAGCAGTACTTC.